This T cell receptor beta chain was found in a study of vaccination and CD4 T cells after COVID-19. Overall study: Cells received overlapping spike peptides from SARS-CoV-2, HCoV-NL63, HCoV-OC43 and HCoV-229E as stimulation.

General study findings and limits: It was observed that, in convalescent patients, a median about 83% of reactive clones arose only post-vaccination.

Cultured CD4+ T cell DNA was sequenced using the Oncomine TCR Beta short-read assay. From CD4+ T cells that had been cultured, genomic DNA was extracted. TCRdb analysed the PCR reads with MiXCR anew, one entry per CDR3 protein. The sample holds 10,000 to 15,000 distinct CDR3 sequences, less than 65% seen once. The CDR3 contains 14 residues. V dropped 6 bases and J dropped 6; count of bases not matched to a gene: 11. Germline V gene sequence: CDR1 DFQATT, CDR2 SNEGSKA (reference sequence). Comments on this clonotype: The antigen is not known.

The treatment is: approximately 9-day PBMC culture with coronavirus spike peptide pools or control peptides (ViraFEST assay). ViraFEST used peptide pools to expand antigen-specific T cells and subsequently sequenced their TCRs. The source of this sequence is a human donor who had recovered from COVID-19. The specimen was CD4+ T cells from blood, cultured in vitro. This chain links TRBV20-1 with TRBJ2-1, with 7 nucleotides matching TRBD1. The CDR3 spells CSAGGLARGNEQFF. CDR3 nucleotide sequence: TGCAGTGCAGGGGGCTTAGCCCGGGGCAATGAGCAGTTCTTC.